Sequencing of this T cell receptor beta chain was carried out in a study of post-analysis software for immune sequencing data. Unique molecular identifiers featured in each of the TCR beta cDNA libraries. It was from approximately 0.91 to 9.4 million T cells that about 540,000 cDNA molecules came. TCRdb re-called the PCR reads with MiXCR, one entry per CDR3 protein. The table has approximately 730,000 distinct CDR3 sequences, approximately 30% seen once; the top ten hold roughly 0.54%. Germline CDR1 and CDR2: LNHNV and YYDKDF (reference sequence). J lost 7 bases, V lost 4 bases, and 11 bases had no gene match. This CDR3 spans 15 amino acids. General study results and limits: The normalized Chao1 diversity of multiple sclerosis patients was significantly lower than that of controls. Relative to controls, patients had a few TRBV segments at higher frequency, with TRBV5-6, TRBV5-1 and TRBV20-1 among these.

This clonotype has only a few counts. No antigen is known for it. The rearrangement links TRBV15 to TRBJ1-2, with TRBD1 identical over 8 bases. This clonotype originated in a girl aged 5 to 17 with multiple sclerosis. The sequenced sample consisted of blood. CDR3 coding DNA: TGTGCCACCAGCACCTGGGGCCAGGGGGCGGGTGGCTACACCTTC. Translated: CATSTWGQGAGGYTF.